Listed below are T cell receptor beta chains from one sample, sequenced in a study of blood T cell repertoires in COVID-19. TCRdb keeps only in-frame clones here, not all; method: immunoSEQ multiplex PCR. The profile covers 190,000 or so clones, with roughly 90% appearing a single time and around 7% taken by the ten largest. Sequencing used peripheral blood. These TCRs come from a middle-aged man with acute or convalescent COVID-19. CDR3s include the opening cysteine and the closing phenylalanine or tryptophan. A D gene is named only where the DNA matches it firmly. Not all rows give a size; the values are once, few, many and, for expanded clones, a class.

cdr3_nt: TGTGCCAGCAGTTTGGCAGGGGGCTCTGGAAACACCATATATTTT; cdr3_aa: CASSLAGGSGNTIYF; d_call: TRBD1; j_call: TRBJ1-3; v_call: TRBV27; clone_size: -
cdr3_nt: TGTGCCAGCAGCCTCAGGAGGGGAACTGAAGCTTTCTTT; cdr3_aa: CASSLRRGTEAFF; d_call: -; j_call: TRBJ1-1; v_call: TRBV7-3; clone_size: -
cdr3_nt: TGTGCCAGCTCACCCCCCGGGAAGGGGGCTGGCAATGAGCAGTTCTTC; cdr3_aa: CASSPPGKGAGNEQFF; d_call: TRBD1; j_call: TRBJ2-1; v_call: TRBV18; clone_size: -
cdr3_nt: TGTGCCAGCAGCGTCGGGATGCAAGAGACCCAGTACTTC; cdr3_aa: CASSVGMQETQYF; d_call: -; j_call: TRBJ2-5; v_call: TRBV7-6; clone_size: -
cdr3_nt: TGTGCCTGGACCTACCAATACCGGGGGAATCTGAATGAAAAACTGTTTTTT; cdr3_aa: CAWTYQYRGNLNEKLFF; d_call: -; j_call: TRBJ1-4; v_call: TRBV30; clone_size: -
cdr3_nt: TGCGCCAGCAGCGGACAGGCCACCGGGGAGCTGTTTTTT; cdr3_aa: CASSGQATGELFF; d_call: TRBD1; j_call: TRBJ2-2; v_call: TRBV10-1; clone_size: few
cdr3_nt: TGTGCCAGCAGTCCGACTCAGGGGGGTGAAAAACTGTTTTTT; cdr3_aa: CASSPTQGGEKLFF; d_call: TRBD1; j_call: TRBJ1-4; v_call: TRBV2; clone_size: -
cdr3_nt: TGTGCCATCAAAGGAGGTACAGAGGAGACCCAGTACTTC; cdr3_aa: CAIKGGTEETQYF; d_call: -; j_call: TRBJ2-5; v_call: TRBV10-3; clone_size: -
cdr3_nt: TGTGCCTGGGCGCTTGTGCGAGGGGGTAGTTACTATGGCTACACCTTC; cdr3_aa: CAWALVRGGSYYGYTF; d_call: -; j_call: TRBJ1-2; v_call: TRBV30; clone_size: -
cdr3_nt: TGTGCCAGCAGCCCCAGTTGGGGAGATGGCTACACCTTC; cdr3_aa: CASSPSWGDGYTF; d_call: -; j_call: TRBJ1-2; v_call: TRBV7-9; clone_size: few
cdr3_nt: TGTGCTAGTGGTTTGGCCGGAGTACTAAAGCATGGCTACACCTTC; cdr3_aa: CASGLAGVLKHGYTF; d_call: -; j_call: TRBJ1-2; v_call: TRBV12-5; clone_size: once
cdr3_nt: TGTGCCAGCAGCTTAGGACGGGTGAACACCGGGGAGCTGTTTTTT; cdr3_aa: CASSLGRVNTGELFF; d_call: -; j_call: TRBJ2-2; v_call: TRBV7-6; clone_size: -
cdr3_nt: TGTGCCAGCAGTCAAAACAGACAGGACCCAAATTCACCCCTCCACTTT; cdr3_aa: CASSQNRQDPNSPLHF; d_call: -; j_call: TRBJ1-6; v_call: TRBV27; clone_size: -
cdr3_nt: TGTGCCAGCAGTTCGGGGAGCGGCTATGGCTACACCTTC; cdr3_aa: CASSSGSGYGYTF; d_call: -; j_call: TRBJ1-2; v_call: TRBV6-2/TRBV6-3; clone_size: -
cdr3_nt: TGTGCCAGTAGCCGAGCGGGGTACACCGGGGAGCTGTTTTTT; cdr3_aa: CASSRAGYTGELFF; d_call: TRBD2; j_call: TRBJ2-2; v_call: TRBV19; clone_size: -
cdr3_nt: TGTGCCAGCAGCCCCACCACCGGACAGGGTGTCTATGGCTACACCTTC; cdr3_aa: CASSPTTGQGVYGYTF; d_call: TRBD1; j_call: TRBJ1-2; v_call: TRBV5-6; clone_size: -
cdr3_nt: TGTGCCAGCAGCCCAGTCGGAGACAGGGGGGGCTATGGCTACACCTTC; cdr3_aa: CASSPVGDRGGYGYTF; d_call: TRBD1; j_call: TRBJ1-2; v_call: TRBV28; clone_size: -
cdr3_nt: TGTGCCAGCAGCTTAGATGGTGTAGTCGATGAAAAACTGTTTTTT; cdr3_aa: CASSLDGVVDEKLFF; d_call: -; j_call: TRBJ1-4; v_call: TRBV11-2; clone_size: -
cdr3_nt: TGTGCCAGCAGCGAGGGACAGGAAGGGTCCCCTAACTATGGCTACACCTTC; cdr3_aa: CASSEGQEGSPNYGYTF; d_call: TRBD1; j_call: TRBJ1-2; v_call: TRBV9; clone_size: -
cdr3_nt: TGTGCCAGCAGCCACCAGACAGGGGCCTATGGCTACACCTTC; cdr3_aa: CASSHQTGAYGYTF; d_call: TRBD1; j_call: TRBJ1-2; v_call: TRBV7-2; clone_size: -
cdr3_nt: TGTGCCAGTAGGGCCGGGGGTTCTGGAAACACCATATATTTT; cdr3_aa: CASRAGGSGNTIYF; d_call: -; j_call: TRBJ1-3; v_call: TRBV19; clone_size: -
cdr3_nt: TGTGCCAGCACCGCATCGCCGCGGGGGGGAGTAGGAAATGAGCAGTTCTTC; cdr3_aa: CASTASPRGGVGNEQFF; d_call: TRBD2; j_call: TRBJ2-1; v_call: TRBV5-6; clone_size: once
cdr3_nt: TGTGCCAGCAGCCAAGATTACCGGGGGGCAGGGGAAAAACTGTTTTTT; cdr3_aa: CASSQDYRGAGEKLFF; d_call: -; j_call: TRBJ1-4; v_call: TRBV14; clone_size: -
cdr3_nt: TGTGCCAGCAGTTCCCTTCCTTCCTACGAGCAGTACTTC; cdr3_aa: CASSSLPSYEQYF; d_call: -; j_call: TRBJ2-7; v_call: TRBV6-5; clone_size: -
cdr3_nt: TGTGCCAGCAGCCTGGGACAGCACTCCTACGAGCAGTACTTC; cdr3_aa: CASSLGQHSYEQYF; d_call: TRBD1; j_call: TRBJ2-7; v_call: TRBV28; clone_size: -